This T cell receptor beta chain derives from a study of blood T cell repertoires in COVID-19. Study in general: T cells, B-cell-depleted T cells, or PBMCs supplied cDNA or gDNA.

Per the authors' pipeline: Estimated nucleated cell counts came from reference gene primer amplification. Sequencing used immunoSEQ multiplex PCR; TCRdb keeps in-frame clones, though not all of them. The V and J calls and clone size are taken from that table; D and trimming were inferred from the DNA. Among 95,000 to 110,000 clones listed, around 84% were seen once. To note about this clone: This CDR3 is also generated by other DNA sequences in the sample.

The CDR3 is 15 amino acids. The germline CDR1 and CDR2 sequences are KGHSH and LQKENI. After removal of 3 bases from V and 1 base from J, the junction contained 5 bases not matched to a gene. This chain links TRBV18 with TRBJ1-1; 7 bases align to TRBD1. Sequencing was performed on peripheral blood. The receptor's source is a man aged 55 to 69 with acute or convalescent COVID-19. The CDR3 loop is CASSPRDRPNTEAFF. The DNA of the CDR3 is TGTGCCAGCTCACCTCGGGACAGACCGAACACTGAAGCTTTCTTT.